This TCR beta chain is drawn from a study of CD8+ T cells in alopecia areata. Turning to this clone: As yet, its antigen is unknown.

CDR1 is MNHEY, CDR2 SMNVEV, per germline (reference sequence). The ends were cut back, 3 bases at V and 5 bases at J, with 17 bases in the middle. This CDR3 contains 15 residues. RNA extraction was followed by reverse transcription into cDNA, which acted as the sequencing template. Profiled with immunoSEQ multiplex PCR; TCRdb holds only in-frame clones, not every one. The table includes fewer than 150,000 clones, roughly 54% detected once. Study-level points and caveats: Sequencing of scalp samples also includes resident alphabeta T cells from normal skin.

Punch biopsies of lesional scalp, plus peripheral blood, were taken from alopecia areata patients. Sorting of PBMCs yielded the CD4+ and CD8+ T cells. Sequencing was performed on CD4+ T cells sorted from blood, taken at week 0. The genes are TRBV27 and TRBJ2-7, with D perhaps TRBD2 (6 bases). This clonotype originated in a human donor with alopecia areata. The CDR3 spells CASSFATSGVNEQYF. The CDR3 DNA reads TGTGCCAGCAGTTTCGCAACTTCGGGGGTGAACGAGCAGTACTTC.